This entry lists 23 T cell receptor beta chains sequenced from one sample in a study of T cells after somatic rescue of genetic block. Produced via immunoSEQ multiplex PCR; TCRdb's table is partial and in-frame only. The sample yields 55,000 to 75,000 clones, approximately 90% seen once. The sequenced sample consisted of peripheral blood mononuclear cells (PBMCs). The receptor source for this set is a man aged 35-49 years.

The J gene is TRBJ2-2, the V gene TRBV6-1, with D unclear. V lost 4 bases to trimming and J lost 3 bases, with 9 bases between them. This CDR3 comprises 14 residues. Germline CDR1 and CDR2: MNHNS and SASEGT. This CDR3 reads CASSVHSYTGELFF. CDR3 bases: TGTGCCAGCAGTGTCCACAGTTACACCGGGGAGCTGTTTTTT.

The chain links TRBV28 to TRBJ2-5, with a tentative D call TRBD2 (6 bases). The CDR3 runs to 15 residues. Germline-derived CDR1 and CDR2 are MDHEN and SYDVKM. V was trimmed by 5 bases and J by 7 bases, leaving 20 bases between them. Written as DNA, the CDR3 is TGTGCCAGCAGTGCAAGGACTACTTCTTGGCGGACCCAGTACTTC. Protein product: CASSARTTSWRTQYF. Combining the CDR3 with reference TRBV28 and TRBJ2-5 gives the whole variable domain DVKVTQSSRYLVKRTGEKVFLECVQDMDHENMFWYRQDPGLGLRLIYFSYDVKMKEKGDIPEGYSVSREKKERFSLILESASTNQTSMYLCASSARTTSWRTQYFGPGTRLLVL.

The chain recombines TRBV7-6 with TRBJ2-5, with D maybe TRBD2 (6 bases). The CDR3 is 18 residues long. Germline CDR1 and CDR2: SGHVS and FNYEAQ. Trimming took 4 bases from V and 3 from J, leaving 24 bases between them. This CDR3 is CASSSSPLFPGRKETQYF. CDR3 DNA sequence: TGTGCCAGCAGCTCTTCCCCCCTTTTTCCTGGGAGGAAAGAGACCCAGTACTTC.

This clone came up once. The V and J genes are TRBV5-1 and TRBJ2-7; D ambiguous. The V end was cut by 4 bases, the J end by 7 bases, with 9 bases between. The germline V gene has CDR1 SGHRS and CDR2 YFSETQ. The CDR3 contains 11 residues. The CDR3 sequence is CASSRNGEQYF. CDR3 bases: TGCGCCAGCAGCCGAAATGGTGAGCAGTACTTC.

This chain's CDR3 is CASSVDLLQETQYF. CDR3 coding DNA: TGTGCCAGCAGCGTAGATTTGCTCCAAGAGACCCAGTACTTC. V usage is TRBV9 and J usage is TRBJ2-5; the D is unclear. This CDR3 comprises 14 residues. The germline V gene encodes CDR1 SGDLS and CDR2 YYNGEE. Trimming cost V 0 bases and J 1 base, with 7 bases left between them.

The chain combines TRBV7-6 with TRBJ2-1; no clear D gene. The CDR3 has 15 amino acids. Germline V CDR1 and CDR2: SGHVS, FNYEAQ. V was clipped by 3 bases and J by 5 bases, with 14 bases between them. CDR3 loop: CASSFSLTANNEQFF. CDR3 nucleotides: TGTGCCAGCAGCTTCTCTCTAACAGCAAACAATGAGCAGTTCTTC.

This clone appeared a single time. This rearrangement joins TRBV19 to TRBJ1-2; possible D gene TRBD1, 5 bases. This CDR3 has 16 amino acids. The germline gives CDR1 LNHDA, CDR2 SQIVND (reference sequence). V was shortened by 7 bases and J by 3 bases, with 21 bases between the two germline ends. CDR3 in DNA: TGTGCCAGTACCAACGATCGTGGGGGGTCTGACTATGGCTACACCTTC. The encoded protein is CASTNDRGGSDYGYTF.

The chain combines TRBV13 with TRBJ2-5; 10 nucleotides align to TRBD2. CDR1 and CDR2 from the germline V gene are PRHDT and FYEKMQ (reference sequence). V trimming: 5 bases; J trimming: 2 bases; junction bases outside the gene matches: 2. The CDR3 consists of 14 residues. CDR3 residues: CASSPTSGQETQYF. CDR3 sequence (DNA): TGTGCCAGCAGCCCGACTAGCGGGCAAGAGACCCAGTACTTC.

The genes are TRBV7-8 and TRBJ2-3; no definite D call. Germline CDR1 reads SGHVS; CDR2 reads FQNEAQ. The V end was cut by 5 bases, the J end by 5 bases, with 8 bases between. The CDR3 runs to 12 residues. CDR3 protein: CASSRIGDTQYF. The DNA for the CDR3 is TGTGCCAGCAGCCGTATAGGAGATACGCAGTATTTT.

The chain combines TRBV5-5 with TRBJ2-7; 8 bases line up with TRBD2. CDR3 length: 15 amino acids. J was trimmed by 5 bases and V by 0 bases; bases with no gene match: 7. Germline lookup yields CDR1 SGHKS and CDR2 YYEKEE (reference sequence). Here the CDR3 DNA reads TGTGCCAGCAGCTTGGCAGGGACTAGAGTGGACGAGCAGTACTTC. Its translation is CASSLAGTRVDEQYF.

The chain has TRBV28 and TRBJ1-4; possibly TRBD1 for D (6 bases). Trimming shortened V by 4 bases and J by 0 bases, and 6 bases separated the two germline ends. This CDR3 region has 14 residues. Germline V gene sequence: CDR1 MDHEN, CDR2 SYDVKM. The CDR3 spells CASSSGATNEKLFF. CDR3 nucleotides: TGTGCCAGCAGTTCAGGGGCAACTAATGAAAAACTGTTTTTT.

This chain connects TRBV7-9 to TRBJ2-7, with TRBD2 matching 7 bases. V gave up 3 bases and J gave up 5 bases; unmatched junction bases: 19. The CDR3 covers 18 residues. The germline gives CDR1 SEHNR, CDR2 FQNEAQ (reference sequence). CDR3 coding DNA: TGTGCCAGCAGCTTTTTCCTTGCGACTAGCTCCGAAGGAAACGAGCAGTACTTC. Translated, it gives CASSFFLATSSEGNEQYF.

V gene TRBV6-5 combines with J gene TRBJ2-1; 8 bases agree with TRBD1. Losses at the gene ends were 6 bases for V and 6 bases for J; bases not matched to a gene: 7. The V gene's germline CDR1 is MNHEY and CDR2 SVGAGI. The CDR3 has 14 residues. The CDR3 loop is CASRNGQGGNEQFF. DNA for the CDR3: TGTGCCAGCAGGAACGGACAGGGTGGCAATGAGCAGTTCTTC.

The V and J genes are TRBV19 and TRBJ1-2, with 9 bases aligning to TRBD1. The CDR3 loop spans 13 amino acids. V dropped 3 bases and J dropped 4; count of bases not matched to a gene: 0. CDR1 and CDR2 (germline): LNHDA, SQIVND (reference sequence). The CDR3 reads CASSMTGGYGYTF. CDR3 in DNA: TGTGCCAGTAGTATGACAGGGGGCTATGGCTACACCTTC.

The V and J genes are TRBV19 and TRBJ1-2; weak D call: TRBD1 (6 bases). The V end lost 9 bases, the J end lost 1 base, and 27 bases lay between the germline ends. The length of the CDR3 is 18 residues. The germline CDR1 and CDR2 sequences are LNHDA and SQIVND (reference sequence). The CDR3 sequence is CASNSARRQGHLNYGYTF. CDR3 in DNA: TGTGCCAGCAACTCCGCCAGACGCCAGGGACACCTTAACTATGGCTACACCTTC.

This chain joins TRBV7-6 and TRBJ2-7; TRBD2 might be the D (6 bases). Germline assignment: CDR1 SGHVS and CDR2 FNYEAQ. The CDR3 is 15 residues long. The germline V and J ends were trimmed by 0 bases and 2 bases, with 11 bases remaining between them. The CDR3 DNA follows: TGTGCCAGCAGCTTAGCTAGCGGACCCGCCTACGAGCAGTACTTC. As protein: CASSLASGPAYEQYF. The variable domain in full, completed from reference TRBV7-6 and TRBJ2-7, reads GAGVSQSPRYKVTKRGQDVALRCDPISGHVSLYWYRQALGQGPEFLTYFNYEAQQDKSGLPNDRFSAERPEGSISTLTIQRTEQRDSAMYRCASSLASGPAYEQYFGPGTRLTVT.

This chain uses TRBV10-1 with TRBJ2-7; 8 nucleotides agree with TRBD1. CDR1 and CDR2 (germline): WNHNN, SYGVQD (reference sequence). The CDR3 loop spans 13 amino acids. With V trimmed by 4 bases and J by 12 bases, 11 bases remained unmatched. The CDR3 here is CASSARQGANRYF. DNA for the CDR3: TGCGCCAGCAGTGCCCGGCAGGGGGCCAACCGGTACTTC.

This clone was counted between two and nine times. The chain employs TRBV9 and TRBJ1-1; D gene uncertain. Trimming removed 1 base from V and 4 bases from J, with 11 bases in between. The CDR3 length is 14 residues. Per germline, CDR1 SGDLS and CDR2 YYNGEE. The CDR3 region is CASSVNTISTEAFF. The CDR3 DNA reads as TGTGCCAGCAGCGTAAACACCATCTCCACTGAAGCTTTCTTT.

V gene TRBV20-1 combines with J gene TRBJ1-6; D uncertain. This CDR3 has 11 residues. Per the germline V gene, CDR1 is DFQATT and CDR2 is SNEGSKA (reference sequence). V lost 5 bases and J lost 14, with 13 bases in between. CDR3 loop: CSAEILLALHF. Here the CDR3 DNA reads TGCAGTGCTGAAATACTCCTGGCCCTCCACTTT.

The rearrangement links TRBV5-5 to TRBJ1-1, with D possibly matching TRBD1 (5 bases). Looked up from germline, CDR1 is SGHKS and CDR2 is YYEKEE (reference sequence). Trimming removed 4 bases at V and 4 bases at J, with 14 bases between. There are 14 residues in the CDR3. The CDR3 loop reads CASSLGPLPTEAFF. The CDR3 nucleotides are TGTGCCAGCAGCCTGGGGCCGTTGCCCACTGAAGCTTTCTTT.

The chain is built from TRBV5-4 and TRBJ2-7, with D unclear. CDR1 and CDR2 from the germline V gene are SGHNT and YYREEE (reference sequence). The V gene lost 0 bases and the J gene lost 6 bases, with 4 bases spanning the gap. CDR3 length equals 11 residues. For the CDR3, the DNA is TGTGCCAGCAGCTTGGCCTCCGAGCAGTACTTC. Protein sequence: CASSLASEQYF.

The V gene is TRBV6-5, the J gene TRBJ2-5, with D perhaps TRBD1 (5 bases). The germline V gene encodes CDR1 MNHEY and CDR2 SVGAGI. Trimming took 5 bases from V and 9 from J, leaving 16 bases between them. The CDR3 sequence is 13 residues long. CDR3 protein: CASSRTSPRAQYF. For the CDR3, the DNA is TGTGCCAGCAGTCGGACGTCCCCCAGGGCCCAGTACTTC.

CDR3 loop: CASREGVKNTEAFF. The CDR3 DNA follows: TGTGCCAGTAGAGAGGGCGTCAAGAACACTGAAGCTTTCTTT. The rearrangement joins TRBV19 to TRBJ1-1; D remains ambiguous. Germline CDR1 LNHDA, CDR2 SQIVND (reference sequence). Trimming left V 6 bases short and J 1 base short, with 12 bases between. The length of the CDR3 is 14 residues.